This record concerns one T cell receptor beta chain sequence. Its antigen is not identified. The data were taken from a study of cytotoxic CD8 clonotypes in ibrutinib-treated CLL. Study-wide findings and caveats: The study found baseline clonality above age-matched healthy donors, tracking circulating CD8+ T-cell counts. Clonality went up at the time of ibrutinib response, stayed stable in sustained remission, and later dropped back toward its baseline level at progression. Stable or contracted on treatment, public clonotypes were also uncommon.

Trimming shortened V by 0 bases and J by 9 bases, and 11 bases separated the two germline ends. CDR1 and CDR2 (germline): GTSNPN, SVGIG (reference sequence). This CDR3 has 12 amino acids. The intended depth for sequencing was 1 in 200,000 to 1 in 1 million T cells. Sequencing used immunoSEQ multiplex PCR; TCRdb keeps in-frame clones, though not all of them. The table records 200,000 or so clones, 65% to 80% of them present only once. V usage is TRBV30 and J usage is TRBJ1-2; no clear D. The specimen was PBMCs, collected after 12 months of ibrutinib treatment. This TCR derives from a human donor with chronic lymphocytic leukemia. The CDR3 region has the DNA TGTGCCTGGAGTGTAGGAGGGCCGCGCTACACCTTC. This gives the protein CAWSVGGPRYTF.